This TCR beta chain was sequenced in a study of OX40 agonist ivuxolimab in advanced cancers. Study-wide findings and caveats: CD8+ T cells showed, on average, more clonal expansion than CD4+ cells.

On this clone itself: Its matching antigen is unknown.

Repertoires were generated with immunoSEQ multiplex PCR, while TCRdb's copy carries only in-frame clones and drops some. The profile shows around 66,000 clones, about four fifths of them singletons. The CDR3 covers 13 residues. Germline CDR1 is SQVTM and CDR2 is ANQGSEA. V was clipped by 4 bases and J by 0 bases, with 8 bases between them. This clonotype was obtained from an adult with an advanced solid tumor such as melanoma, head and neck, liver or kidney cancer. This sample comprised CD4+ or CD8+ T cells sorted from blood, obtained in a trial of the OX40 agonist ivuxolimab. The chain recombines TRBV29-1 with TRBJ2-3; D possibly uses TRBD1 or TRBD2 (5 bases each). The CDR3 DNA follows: TGCAGCGTTGTAGGGGACAGCACAGATACGCAGTATTTT. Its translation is CSVVGDSTDTQYF.